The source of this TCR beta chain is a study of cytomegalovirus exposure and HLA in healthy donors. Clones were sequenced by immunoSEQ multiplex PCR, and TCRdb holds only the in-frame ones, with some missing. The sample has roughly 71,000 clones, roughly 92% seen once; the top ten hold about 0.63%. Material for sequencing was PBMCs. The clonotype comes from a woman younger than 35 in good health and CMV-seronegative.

The CDR3 loop is CASSLRTSGETGELFF. The CDR3 DNA reads TGTGCCAGCTCACTCCGGACTAGCGGGGAAACCGGGGAGCTGTTTTTT. This chain connects TRBV18 to TRBJ2-2; TRBD2 agrees at 12 bases. V gave up 4 bases and J gave up 5 bases; unmatched junction bases: 5. Germline assignment: CDR1 KGHSH and CDR2 LQKENI. The CDR3 consists of 16 residues.